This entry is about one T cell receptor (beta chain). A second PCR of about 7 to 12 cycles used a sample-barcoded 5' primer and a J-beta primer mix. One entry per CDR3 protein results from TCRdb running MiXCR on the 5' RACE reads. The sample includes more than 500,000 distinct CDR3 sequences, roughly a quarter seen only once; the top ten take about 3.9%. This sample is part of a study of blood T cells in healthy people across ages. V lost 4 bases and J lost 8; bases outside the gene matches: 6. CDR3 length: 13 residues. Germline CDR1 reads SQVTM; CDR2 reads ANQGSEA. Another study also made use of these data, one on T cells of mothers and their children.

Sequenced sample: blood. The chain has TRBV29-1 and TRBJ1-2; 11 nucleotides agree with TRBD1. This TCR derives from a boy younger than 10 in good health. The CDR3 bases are TGCAGCGTTGCTGGACAGGGGGCGCAGGGCTACACCTTC. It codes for CSVAGQGAQGYTF.